This T cell receptor beta chain emerged from a study of beta chain features in type 1 diabetes. The CDR3 has 16 amino acids. J gave up 7 bases and V 0 bases, and 8 bases lay outside the gene matches. Germline loops: CDR1 SGHTA, CDR2 FQGNSA. The study, taken as a whole, reports: Moderate but significant shortening of TCRB CDR3s was recorded in all four CD4+ subsets from Type 1 diabetes patients. Whether TCRB rearrangement is influenced by HLA type went unresolved here. Cells with high TCR expression could be over-represented by cDNA sequencing.

Staining for CD45RO/CCR7/CD25/CD127/CD95/CD27 allowed sorting of CD4+ naive, central memory, regulatory and stem cell-like memory cells. With respect to this clone: The antigen remains unidentified.

Sequenced material consisted of expressed TCRB transcripts (all of the isolated RNA was reverse transcribed). The table came from immunoSEQ multiplex PCR; TCRdb's copy has only in-frame clones and leaves some out. The sample holds fewer than 250,000 clones; about 71% are singletons and the top ten take almost 0.055%. This TCR derives from a young man in good health. The chain links TRBV7-2 to TRBJ2-1, with 8 bases aligning to TRBD2. The sample taken for sequencing was naive CD4+ T cells from blood. Here the CDR3 reads CASSLAGLAVLNEQFF. The CDR3 coding sequence is TGTGCCAGCAGCTTAGCAGGACTAGCAGTATTGAATGAGCAGTTCTTC.